This T cell receptor beta chain was retrieved from a study of cytomegalovirus exposure and HLA in healthy donors. Study-level results: Immune exposure information comprised only CMV serostatus. In a later analysis, most CMV-associated TCR beta chains appeared HLA-restricted. Most of the TCR beta V segments (in an earlier analysis) were productive either about 87% or about 30% of the time.

In nominal health when sampled, donors likely had unrecorded immune exposures nonetheless. PCR used 60 Vbeta primers and 13 Jbeta primers. Method: immunoSEQ multiplex PCR; TCRdb's copy keeps in-frame clones and lacks some. The sample totals around 200,000 clones. After removal of 5 bases from V and 0 bases from J, the junction contained 3 bases not matched to a gene. The CDR3 extends over 17 amino acids. Germline-derived CDR1 and CDR2 are SGHTA and FQGNSA. In the case of this clone: As yet, its antigen is unknown.

V usage is TRBV7-2 and J usage is TRBJ2-6, with TRBD1 matching 11 bases. Sequencing was performed on PBMCs. This TCR derives from a girl aged 2 to 9 in good health and CMV-seropositive. The CDR3 loop is CASSQGQGVSGANVLTF. CDR3 coding DNA: TGTGCCAGCAGCCAGGGACAGGGGGTCTCTGGGGCCAACGTCCTGACTTTC. Full variable domain (remainder filled in from reference TRBV7-2 and TRBJ2-6): GAGVSQSPSNKVTEKGKDVELRCDPISGHTALYWYRQSLGQGLEFLIYFQGNSAPDKSGLPSDRFSAERTGGSVSTLTIQRTQQEDSAVYLCASSQGQGVSGANVLTFGAGSRLTVL.